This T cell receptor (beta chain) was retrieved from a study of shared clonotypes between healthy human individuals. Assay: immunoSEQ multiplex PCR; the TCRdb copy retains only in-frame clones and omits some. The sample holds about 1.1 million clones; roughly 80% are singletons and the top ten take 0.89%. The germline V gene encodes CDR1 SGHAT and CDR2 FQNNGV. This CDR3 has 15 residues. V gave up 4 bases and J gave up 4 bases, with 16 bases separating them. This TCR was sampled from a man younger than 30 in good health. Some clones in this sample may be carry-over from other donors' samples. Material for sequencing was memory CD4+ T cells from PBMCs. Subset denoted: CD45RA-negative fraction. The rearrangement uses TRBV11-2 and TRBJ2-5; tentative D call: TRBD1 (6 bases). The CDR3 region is CASSSMVVRGETQYF. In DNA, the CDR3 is TGTGCCAGCAGCTCCATGGTAGTCAGGGGAGAGACCCAGTACTTC.